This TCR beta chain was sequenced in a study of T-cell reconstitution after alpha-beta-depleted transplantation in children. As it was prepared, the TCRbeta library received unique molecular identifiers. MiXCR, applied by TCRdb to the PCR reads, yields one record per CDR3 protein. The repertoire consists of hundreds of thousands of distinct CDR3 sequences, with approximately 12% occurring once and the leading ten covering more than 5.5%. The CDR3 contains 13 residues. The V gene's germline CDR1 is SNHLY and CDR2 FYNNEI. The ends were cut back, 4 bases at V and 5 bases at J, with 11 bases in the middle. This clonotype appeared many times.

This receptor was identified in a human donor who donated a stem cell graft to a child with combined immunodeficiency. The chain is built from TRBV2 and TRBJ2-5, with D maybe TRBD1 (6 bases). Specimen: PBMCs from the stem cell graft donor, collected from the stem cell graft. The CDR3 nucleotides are TGTGCCAGCAGTGGATCGAGGGGGGAGACCCAGTACTTC. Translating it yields CASSGSRGETQYF.